These 20 T cell receptor beta chains share one sample of origin, sequenced in a study of CD8+CD57+ T cells in acquired aplastic anemia. Genomic DNA, the template, was used for profiling of the TCR beta VDJ and CDR3. TCRdb fed the reads into MiXCR, producing one record per CDR3 protein. The repertoire holds about 190,000 distinct CDR3 sequences, with roughly 56% as singletons. The sequenced sample was sorted CD4+, CD8+, or CD8+CD57+ T cells (not recorded which) from PBMCs. The receptors derive from a human donor in good health, serving as a control.

The table lists this clonotype with many counts. This sequence joins TRBV19 and TRBJ2-7; unclear D gene. CDR1 and CDR2 from the germline V gene are LNHDA and SQIVND (reference sequence). The CDR3 spans 13 residues. Trimming took off 5 bases at V and 3 bases at J, with 11 bases between the two ends. CDR3 sequence (DNA): TGTGCCAGTAGTCGGCAGGTGAACTACGAGCAGTACTTC. Translated: CASSRQVNYEQYF.

A note on this clonotype: At one end the junction does not follow the germline gene, possibly because of a read error. V and J are TRBV10-3 and TRBJ1-1, with unresolved D. Germline V gene lookup returns CDR1 ENHRY and CDR2 SYGVKD. The CDR3 is 15 amino acids. The CDR3 nucleotides read TGTGCCAGCAGTTCACTACGGATTATGAACACTGAAGCTTTCTTT. Residues: CASSSLRIMNTEAFF.

In this sample, this clonotype turned up many times. The V call is TRBV19, the J call TRBJ2-2; 15 bases are shared with TRBD2. The germline CDR1 and CDR2 sequences are LNHDA and SQIVND (reference sequence). J gave up 1 base and V 3 bases, and 3 bases lay outside the gene matches. The CDR3 loop spans 18 amino acids. In DNA, the CDR3 is TGTGCCAGTAGTATCGGACTAGCGGGGGGGCGGAACACCGGGGAGCTGTTTTTT. As protein: CASSIGLAGGRNTGELFF.

Many counts were recorded for this clonotype. The chain recombines TRBV5-1 with TRBJ1-1; 11 positions agree with TRBD1. Germline V gene sequence: CDR1 SGHRS, CDR2 YFSETQ. Trimming removed 6 bases from V and 12 bases from J; junction bases left unmatched: 16. The CDR3 length is 15 residues. The DNA for the CDR3 is TGCGCCAGCAAAATTTCGTATCTACGGGACAGGGGGACTTTCTTT. It yields the protein CASKISYLRDRGTFF.

This clonotype came up many times. The gene calls are TRBV12-3 or TRBV12-4 and TRBJ1-5; D remains ambiguous. The CDR3 length is 15 residues. Trimming took 6 bases from V and 0 from J, leaving 12 bases between them. The CDR3, as DNA: TGTGCCAGCAGCCGGCGGGCCTATAGCAATCAGCCCCAGCATTTT. Its protein product is CASSRRAYSNQPQHF.

The chain uses TRBV29-1 and TRBJ1-2; TRBD1 aligns across 8 bases. Germline loops: CDR1 SQVTM, CDR2 ANQGSEA. The V and J ends lost 6 bases and 4 bases, in that order; junction bases with no gene match: 4. This CDR3 contains 12 residues. The CDR3 sequence is CSVLGQGYGYTF. CDR3 DNA sequence: TGCAGCGTCCTAGGACAGGGCTATGGCTACACCTTC.

The chain couples TRBV24-1 to TRBJ1-2, with 10 bases lining up with TRBD1. V trimming: 3 bases; J trimming: 8 bases; junction bases outside the gene matches: 2. The CDR3 spans 13 residues. Germline CDR1 reads KGHDR; CDR2 reads SFDVKD. In DNA, the CDR3 is TGTGCCACCAGTGATGGGACAGGGGAGGGCTACACCTTC. Encoded protein: CATSDGTGEGYTF.

This clonotype has at least ten counts. V gene TRBV4-3 combines with J gene TRBJ2-2; perhaps D is TRBD1 or TRBD2 (5 bases each). This CDR3 has 15 residues. The V gene lost 1 base and the J gene lost 2 bases, with 8 bases spanning the gap. CDR1 and CDR2 from the germline V gene are LGHNA and YSLEER. This CDR3 reads CASSQVGTNTGELFF. In DNA form, the CDR3 reads TGCGCCAGCAGCCAAGTGGGGACCAACACCGGGGAGCTGTTTTTT.

In DNA, the CDR3 is TGTGCCATCAGTGTTCAGGGGGGGGACTATGGCTACACCTTC. This sequence encodes CAISVQGGDYGYTF. The gene calls are TRBV10-3 and TRBJ1-2; TRBD1 agrees at 7 bases. Germline assignment: CDR1 ENHRY and CDR2 SYGVKD. Trimming at V came to 4 bases and at J to 3 bases, leaving 5 bases not matched to a gene. The length of the CDR3 is 14 residues.

This clonotype has just a few counts. This chain links TRBV27 with TRBJ1-4; D uncertain. The V end lost 2 bases, the J end lost 2 bases, and 6 bases lay between the germline ends. Germline CDR1 MNHEY, CDR2 SMNVEV (reference sequence). The CDR3 loop spans 14 amino acids. The CDR3, as DNA: TGTGCCAGCAGTTTAGGGGATACTAATGAAAAACTGTTTTTT. Translating gives CASSLGDTNEKLFF.

For this clonotype: A read error is possible here, since a much larger clone lies one base away. The chain links TRBV3-1 to TRBJ2-7, with TRBD1 matching 7 bases. This CDR3 contains 14 residues. Germline V gene sequence: CDR1 LGHDT, CDR2 YNNKEL (reference sequence). DNA of the CDR3: TGTGCCAGCAGCCAATGGACAGGTACCTACGAGCAGCACTTC. Translation: CASSQWTGTYEQHF.

The V call is TRBV9, the J call TRBJ1-2; 7 bases are a match to TRBD1. The CDR3 has 16 amino acids. Germline-derived CDR1 and CDR2 are SGDLS and YYNGEE. With V trimmed by 0 bases and J by 3 bases, 8 bases remained unmatched. The CDR3 DNA reads as TGTGCCAGCAGCGTAGAGGGGGCCTTCACATACTATGGCTACACCTTC. Translating it yields CASSVEGAFTYYGYTF.

The V and J genes are TRBV2 and TRBJ1-4, with D hard to call. CDR3 length: 11 amino acids. Deletions cut 6 bases from V and 14 bases from J, with 13 bases between. Germline V gene sequence: CDR1 SNHLY, CDR2 FYNNEI. The CDR3 DNA follows: TGTGCCAGCAGCTCGGTGGGAATGCTGTTTTTT. As protein: CASSSVGMLFF. Variable domain in full (rest from reference TRBV2 and TRBJ1-4): EPEVTQTPSHQVTQMGQEVILRCVPISNHLYFYWYRQILGQKVEFLVSFYNNEISEKSEIFDDQFSVERPDGSNFTLKIRSTKLEDSAMYFCASSSVGMLFFGSGTQLSVL.

The J gene is TRBJ2-7, the V gene TRBV2; 11 nucleotides align to TRBD1. This CDR3 region has 16 residues. Germline CDR1 reads SNHLY; CDR2 reads FYNNEI. Unmatched junction bases numbered 18, after V lost 10 bases and J lost 7 bases. The CDR3 DNA is TGTGCCATCCTTCTCAACCTCGGACAGGGGGCGCCGGAGCAGTACTTC. It translates to CAILLNLGQGAPEQYF.

The chain joins TRBV7-2 to TRBJ1-1; D uncertain. There are 13 residues in the CDR3. V shed 6 bases and J shed 7 bases, with 15 bases lying between them. CDR1 SGHTA and CDR2 FQGNSA come from the germline V gene. The CDR3 here is CASRAGQVGEAFF. The DNA of the CDR3 is TGTGCCAGCAGAGCGGGCCAAGTCGGTGAAGCTTTCTTT.

The rearrangement uses TRBV10-2 and TRBJ2-5, with 10 nucleotides matching TRBD1. CDR3 length: 14 amino acids. Looked up from germline, CDR1 is WSHSY and CDR2 is SAAADI. The ends lost 7 bases at V and 5 bases at J; junction bases unmatched: 7. The CDR3 sequence: CASNAGTGVETQYF. CDR3 in DNA: TGCGCCAGCAACGCCGGGACAGGGGTGGAGACCCAGTACTTC.

This clonotype was counted a few times. This chain links TRBV19 with TRBJ1-6, with TRBD1 matching over 11 bases. The CDR3 loop spans 16 amino acids. V trimming: 4 bases; J trimming: 8 bases; junction bases outside the gene matches: 7. The germline V gene has CDR1 LNHDA and CDR2 SQIVND (reference sequence). CDR3 in amino acids: CASSTPGQGGYSPLHF. As DNA, the CDR3 is TGTGCCAGTAGTACCCCGGGACAGGGGGGATATTCACCCCTCCACTTT.

This clonotype was counted many times. The chain uses TRBV12-3 or TRBV12-4 and TRBJ2-2; the match to TRBD2 covers 9 bases. V lost 2 bases and J lost 2; bases outside the gene matches: 3. The CDR3 consists of 16 residues. CDR3 region: CASSLWTSENTGELFF. In DNA, the CDR3 is TGTGCCAGCAGTTTATGGACTAGCGAAAACACCGGGGAGCTGTTTTTT.

The CDR3 nucleotides are TGTGCCACCTTGTCCGATGGCTACACCTTC. This encodes CATLSDGYTF. The genes are TRBV2 and TRBJ1-2; D gene uncertain. V lost 10 bases to trimming and J lost 6 bases, with 9 bases between them. Germline V gene sequence: CDR1 SNHLY, CDR2 FYNNEI. The CDR3 is made up of 10 amino acids.

This clonotype was seen at least ten times. CDR3 residues: CSARDDLGQGATYEQYF. The CDR3 DNA sequence: TGCAGTGCTAGAGACGACCTGGGACAGGGGGCCACCTACGAGCAGTACTTC. V is TRBV20-1 and J is TRBJ2-7; TRBD1 agrees at 12 bases. V gave up 0 bases and J gave up 2 bases; unmatched junction bases: 8. The CDR3 loop spans 17 amino acids. Germline CDR1 reads DFQATT; CDR2 reads SNEGSKA (reference sequence).